This T cell receptor beta chain comes out of a study of T cell changes during pregnancy in multiple sclerosis (dated by TCRdb to about 2019). Notes on the research overall: In women with multiple sclerosis, the researchers looked at how the T cell repertoire shifted as pregnancy progressed.

The germline V gene (reference sequence) supplies CDR1 SGHAT and CDR2 FQDESV. Reading from cysteine to phenylalanine, the CDR3 counts 12 amino acids. The read is trimmed to its CDR3 DNA, 36 bases read in frame from base 1. In regard to this clone: Its specific antigen is unknown. A junction end diverges from the germline sequence, so it may reflect a read error.

Library preparation employed the immunoSEQ multiplex PCR assay. Sourced from immuneACCESS, this table was stored by TCRdb with only in-frame sequences that have V and J called. A share of the clones is absent; for the studies checked, an unresolved V gene accounts for under half, and the remainder has no known explanation. The sample table contains around 56,000 clones; only one count was recorded for 89% of them. The ten biggest clones cover under 2% of the sample. The TCR was taken from a female donor with multiple sclerosis, enrolled in a pregnancy study. The rearrangement joined TRBV11-1 to TRBJ2-7; TRBD1 is perhaps the D gene, given 5 matching bases. The sequencing used peripheral blood, collected after pregnancy. CDR3 loop: CASSGATEVTHF. The DNA is TGTGCCAGCAGTGGGGCTACAGAGGTAACCCACTTC.